This record looks at one T cell receptor beta chain sequence and its context. What it binds is unknown. This record belongs to a study of cytomegalovirus exposure and HLA in healthy donors. Study results and caveats: Previously analyzed data showed that most TCR beta V segments were productive at a frequency of about 90% or about 30%. A later analysis linked some 17,000 TCR beta sequences to HLA alleles at 0.05 false discovery rate.

CDR1 is MNHEY and CDR2 is SMNVEV in the germline V gene (reference sequence). The CDR3 runs 17 residues. V was clipped by 6 bases and J by 0 bases, with 19 bases between them. With 60 Vbeta and 13 Jbeta primers, the PCR was carried out. Profiling relied on immunoSEQ multiplex PCR, and the TCRdb table lists in-frame clones only, not all of them. The sample consists of some 130,000 clones, 83% of them appearing once. The J gene is TRBJ2-3, the V gene TRBV27, with D uncertain. The receptor was isolated from a girl under 10 years old in good health and CMV-seronegative. Sequencing was performed on PBMCs. The CDR3 is CASSPRGAGLSTDTQYF. The CDR3 DNA reads TGTGCCAGCAGCCCTAGAGGAGCCGGATTAAGCACAGATACGCAGTATTTT.